Ten or more counts support the clone carrying this TCR beta chain. The antigen is unknown. Extracted RNA was reverse transcribed into cDNA, the sequencing template. Using immunoSEQ multiplex PCR, the repertoire was profiled, and TCRdb retains in-frame clones only, with some absent. The table has about 180,000 clones, just under 60% seen once. Peripheral blood, together with lesional scalp punch biopsies, was collected from alopecia areata patients. This CDR3 is built from 14 residues. V was shortened by 5 bases and J by 8 bases, with 15 bases between the two germline ends. The germline V gene encodes CDR1 MNHNY and CDR2 SVGAGI (reference sequence). The sample comes from a study of CD8+ T cells in alopecia areata. Study background: Patients received oral tofacitinib, 5 to 10 mg twice daily, for moderate-to-severe alopecia areata. Findings of the study overall: Scalp sample sequencing also detects resident alphabeta T cells of normal skin. Patients shared TCRs less clearly than mice did, possibly for HLA-related reasons.

The gene calls are TRBV6-6 and TRBJ1-4; D possibly corresponds to TRBD1 (6 bases). This receptor was identified in a human donor with alopecia areata. This specimen was CD4+ T cells sorted from blood, taken at week 0. In DNA form, the CDR3 reads TGTGCCAGCAGTCCGGAGGGGGGGCACGAAAAACTGTTTTTT. Translating gives CASSPEGGHEKLFF.